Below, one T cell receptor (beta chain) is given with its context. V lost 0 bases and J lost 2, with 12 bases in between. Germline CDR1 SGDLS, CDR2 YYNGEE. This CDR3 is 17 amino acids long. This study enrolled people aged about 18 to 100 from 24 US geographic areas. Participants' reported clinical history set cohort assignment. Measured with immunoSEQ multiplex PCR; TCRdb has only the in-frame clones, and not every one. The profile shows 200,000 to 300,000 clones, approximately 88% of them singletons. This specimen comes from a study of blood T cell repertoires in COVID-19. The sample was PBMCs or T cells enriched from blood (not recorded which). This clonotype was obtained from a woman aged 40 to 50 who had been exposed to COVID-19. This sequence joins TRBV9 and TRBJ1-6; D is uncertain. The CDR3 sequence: CASSVGGGLTYNSPLHF. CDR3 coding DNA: TGTGCCAGCAGCGTAGGAGGAGGCCTTACCTATAATTCACCCCTCCACTTT.